This T cell receptor beta chain derives from a study of tumor and adjacent non-tumor tissue in lung cancer. Study as a whole: The patients, 10 to 11 men and five or six women, were roughly 30 to 80 with stage I to III disease. General study results and limits: In normal lung, the top 100 clones were significantly more dominant than in tumor.

Three rounds of nested PCR, following a modified ARM-PCR protocol, produced the TCRbeta library. Each CDR3 protein gets one entry after TCRdb re-called the multiplex PCR reads with MiXCR. The sample comprises 100,000 to 150,000 distinct CDR3 sequences, about 66% of which are singletons, and about 13% rests with the top ten. In germline, CDR1 is DFQATT, CDR2 SNEGSKA (reference sequence). The CDR3 runs to 13 residues. RNA was extracted from bulk tissue without any cell sorting. Donors were chemotherapy-naive, newly diagnosed lung cancer surgical patients in China, August–late 2014. A remark on this clonotype: The antigen is undetermined. Given a much more abundant clone one base away, this may be a read error.

The receptor was derived from a man aged 25-45 years with non-small cell lung cancer. The chain has TRBV20-1 and TRBJ2-1; maybe TRBD1 (6 bases). Specimen: lung tumor tissue. The CDR3 coding sequence is TGCAGTGCTAGATCCAGGGGAAGGAATGGGCAGTTCTTC. As protein: CSARSRGRNGQFF.